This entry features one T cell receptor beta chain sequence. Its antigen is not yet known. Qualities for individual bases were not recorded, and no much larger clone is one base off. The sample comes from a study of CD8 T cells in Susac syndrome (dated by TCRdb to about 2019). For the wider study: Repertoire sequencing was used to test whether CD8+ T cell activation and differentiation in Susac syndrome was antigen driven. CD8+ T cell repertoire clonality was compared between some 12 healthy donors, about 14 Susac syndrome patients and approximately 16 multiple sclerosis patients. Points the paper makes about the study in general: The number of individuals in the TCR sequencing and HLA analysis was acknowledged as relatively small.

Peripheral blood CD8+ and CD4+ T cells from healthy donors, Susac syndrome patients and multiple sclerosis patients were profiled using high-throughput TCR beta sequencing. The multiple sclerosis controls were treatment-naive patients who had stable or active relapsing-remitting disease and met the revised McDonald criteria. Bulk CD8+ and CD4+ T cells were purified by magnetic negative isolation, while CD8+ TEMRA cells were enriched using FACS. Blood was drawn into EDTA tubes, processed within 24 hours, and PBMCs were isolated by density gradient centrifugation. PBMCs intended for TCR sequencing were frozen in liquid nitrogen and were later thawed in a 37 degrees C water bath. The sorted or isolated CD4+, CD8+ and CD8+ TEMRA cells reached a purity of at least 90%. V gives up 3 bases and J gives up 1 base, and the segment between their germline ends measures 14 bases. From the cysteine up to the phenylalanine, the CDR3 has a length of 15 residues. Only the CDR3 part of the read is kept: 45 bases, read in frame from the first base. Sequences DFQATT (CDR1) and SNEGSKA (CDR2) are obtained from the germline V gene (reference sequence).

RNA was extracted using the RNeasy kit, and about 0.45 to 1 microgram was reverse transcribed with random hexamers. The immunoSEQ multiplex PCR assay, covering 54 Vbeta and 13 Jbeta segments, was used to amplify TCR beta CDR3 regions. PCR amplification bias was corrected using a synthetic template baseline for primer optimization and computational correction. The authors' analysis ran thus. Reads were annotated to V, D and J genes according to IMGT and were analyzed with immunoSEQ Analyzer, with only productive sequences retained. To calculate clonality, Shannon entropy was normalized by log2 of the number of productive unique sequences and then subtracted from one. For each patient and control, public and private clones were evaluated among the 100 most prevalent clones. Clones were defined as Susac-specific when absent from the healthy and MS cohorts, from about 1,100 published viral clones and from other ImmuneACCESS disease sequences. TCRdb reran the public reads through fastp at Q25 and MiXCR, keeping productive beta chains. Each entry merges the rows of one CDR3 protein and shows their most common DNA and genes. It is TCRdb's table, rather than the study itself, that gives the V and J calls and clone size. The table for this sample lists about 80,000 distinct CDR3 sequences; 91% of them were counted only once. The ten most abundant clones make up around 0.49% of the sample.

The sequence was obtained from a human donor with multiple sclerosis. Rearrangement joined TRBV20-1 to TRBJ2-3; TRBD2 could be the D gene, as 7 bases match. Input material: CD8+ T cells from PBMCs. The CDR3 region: CSARGGGRRTDTQYF. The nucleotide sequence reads TGCAGTGCTAGGGGGGGCGGGAGACGCACAGATACGCAGTATTTT.